The 3 T cell receptor beta chains below were found in one sample sequenced in a study of cytomegalovirus exposure and HLA in healthy donors. The protocol was immunoSEQ multiplex PCR, while the TCRdb copy is restricted to in-frame clones and leaves out a portion. The table includes 160,000 or so clones, roughly 80% detected once. Material: PBMCs. Receptor source: a man aged 30 to 45 in good health and CMV-seropositive.

The chain has TRBV7-6 and TRBJ1-2; perhaps TRBD1 as D (5 bases). The germline V gene encodes CDR1 SGHVS and CDR2 FNYEAQ. Trimming cost V 2 bases and J 5 bases, with 15 bases left between them. The CDR3 covers 15 residues. The CDR3 DNA reads as TGTGCCAGCAGCTTATTTTGGAGGGGACGGTATGGCTACACCTTC. Amino acids: CASSLFWRGRYGYTF.

The chain employs TRBV9 and TRBJ1-1; 8 bases line up with TRBD1. The V segment lost 4 bases and the J segment 4 bases; nucleotides outside the gene matches: 6. The CDR3 consists of 14 residues. Germline CDR1 and CDR2: SGDLS and YYNGEE. CDR3 bases: TGTGCCAGCAGCTCCAGGGGGCTGCTCACTGAAGCTTTCTTT. Translated, it gives CASSSRGLLTEAFF.

This clone was picked up many times. This sequence joins TRBV19 and TRBJ2-7; 9 positions match TRBD1. This CDR3 spans 13 amino acids. With V trimmed by 10 bases and J by 2 bases, 6 bases remained unmatched. Germline V CDR1 and CDR2: LNHDA, SQIVND (reference sequence). The CDR3 here is CATTGTGTYEQYF. In DNA, the CDR3 is TGTGCCACAACCGGGACAGGGACCTACGAGCAGTACTTC.